This T cell receptor (beta chain) was recovered during a study of circulating CD8 cells and anti-PD-1 response in melanoma. For the study at large: About 50% of the 13 melanoma patients received first-line anti-PD-1 therapy.

Each library started from roughly 16 ng of total RNA using the QIAseq Immune Repertoire TCR panel. TCRdb used MiXCR to reprocess the reads, holding one entry per CDR3 protein. In the table there are roughly 500 distinct CDR3 sequences, approximately 11% of which are singletons. The CDR3 extends over 14 amino acids. Germline-derived CDR1 and CDR2 are LNHDA and SQIVND (reference sequence). V lost 6 bases, J lost 3 bases, and 12 bases lay in between. Live CD3+CD8+TCRalphabeta+ cells were sorted into four subsets by PD-1 and/or TIGIT. Study-wide results and limits: Previously treated and treatment-naive patients were pooled together. Diversity ranked highest in DNEG and lowest in TIGIT subsets.

This clonotype is deemed medium-sized. Its antigen remains unknown. The J gene is TRBJ2-1, the V gene TRBV19; D may be TRBD1 (6 bases). Sample: CD8+ T cells from PBMCs, taken at baseline or after one month of anti-PD-1 therapy (not recorded which). The sequence was collected from a human donor with melanoma. Here the CDR3 reads CASRETGVYNEQFF. Written as DNA, the CDR3 is TGTGCCAGTAGGGAGACAGGAGTCTACAATGAGCAGTTCTTC.